This section outlines one TCR beta chain sequence together with its context. The data stem from a study of T-cell reconstitution after alpha-beta-depleted transplantation in children. Using unique molecular identifiers, the investigators prepared the TCRbeta library. Via MiXCR, TCRdb re-called the PCR reads, giving one row per CDR3 protein. The sample holds around 370,000 distinct CDR3 sequences; approximately 10% are singletons and the top ten take 2% to 2.5%. The CDR3 length is 14 residues. The V and J ends lost 3 bases and 0 bases respectively, with 9 bases between them. Germline V gene data show CDR1 as MDHEN and CDR2 as SYDVKM.

The chain combines TRBV28 with TRBJ2-7; D is perhaps TRBD2 (5 bases). The input for sequencing was PBMCs from the stem cell graft donor, taken from the stem cell graft. This clonotype was obtained from a human donor who donated a stem cell graft to a child with acute lymphoblastic leukemia. CDR3 sequence reads: CASSFEGRSYEQYF. The CDR3 DNA sequence: TGTGCCAGCAGTTTCGAGGGTCGCTCCTACGAGCAGTACTTC.